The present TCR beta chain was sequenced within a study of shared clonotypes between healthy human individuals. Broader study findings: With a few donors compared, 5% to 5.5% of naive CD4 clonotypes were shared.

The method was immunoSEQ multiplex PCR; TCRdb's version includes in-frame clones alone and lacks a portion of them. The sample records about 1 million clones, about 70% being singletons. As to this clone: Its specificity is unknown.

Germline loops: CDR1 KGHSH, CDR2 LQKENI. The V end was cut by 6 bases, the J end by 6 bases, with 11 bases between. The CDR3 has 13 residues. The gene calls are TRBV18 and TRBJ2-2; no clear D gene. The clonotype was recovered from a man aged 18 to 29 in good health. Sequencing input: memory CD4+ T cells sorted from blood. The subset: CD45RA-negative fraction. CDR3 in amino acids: CASSPLSAGELFF. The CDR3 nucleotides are TGTGCCAGCTCCCCGTTGTCCGCCGGGGAGCTGTTTTTT.